One and the same sample provided the 6 T cell receptor beta chains below, sequenced in a study of cytomegalovirus exposure and HLA in healthy donors. The PCR ran on 60 Vbeta and 13 Jbeta primers. Generated by immunoSEQ multiplex PCR, the TCRdb table keeps only in-frame clones and is missing some. Of about 140,000 clones listed, around 80% are singletons. The sample comprised PBMCs. These receptors all come from a middle-aged man in good health and CMV-seropositive.

About this clone: This sample also contains other DNA sequences that code for the same CDR3. The chain has TRBV9 and TRBJ2-7; D is unclear. In germline, CDR1 is SGDLS, CDR2 YYNGEE. V lost 2 bases to trimming and J lost 7 bases, with 4 bases between them. This CDR3 region has 10 residues. As DNA, the CDR3 is TGTGCCAGCAGCGTTTCGGAGCAGTACTTC. Translated, it gives CASSVSEQYF.

The chain combines TRBV23-1 with TRBJ1-2; 7 bases fit TRBD1. TRBV23-1 is classed as an ORF, of uncertain function. The trim removed 5 bases at V and 8 bases at J, leaving 8 bases unmatched. This CDR3 contains 13 residues. The CDR3: CASSNQTGYGYTF. Written as DNA, the CDR3 is TGCGCCAGCAGTAACCAGACAGGGTACGGCTACACCTTC.

This sequence joins TRBV27 and TRBJ2-7; TRBD1 agrees at 8 bases. Germline assignment: CDR1 MNHEY and CDR2 SMNVEV (reference sequence). The CDR3 runs 15 residues. J was trimmed by 3 bases and V by 4 bases; bases with no gene match: 8. CDR3 DNA sequence: TGTGCCAGCAGTTATGGACAGGGTGTCTTCTACGAGCAGTACTTC. This gives the protein CASSYGQGVFYEQYF.

This clone came up a few times. The V and J genes are TRBV11-2 and TRBJ2-6, with a possible D match to TRBD1 (6 bases). The CDR3 extends over 16 amino acids. V dropped 1 base and J dropped 0 bases, with 7 bases sitting between them. Per germline, CDR1 SGHAT and CDR2 FQNNGV. In nucleotides, the CDR3 is TGTGCCAGCAGCTTAGGACAGGTCTCTGGGGCCAACGTCCTGACTTTC. This codes for CASSLGQVSGANVLTF.

This chain uses TRBV4-1 with TRBJ2-1; TRBD1 matches 7 bases. The CDR3 consists of 15 residues. Trimming removed 0 bases from V and 4 bases from J; junction bases left unmatched: 3. Germline V gene lookup returns CDR1 MGHRA and CDR2 YSYEKL. CDR3 sequence (DNA): TGCGCCAGCAGCCAAGACCGGACAGGTTACAATGAGCAGTTCTTC. As protein: CASSQDRTGYNEQFF.

V gene TRBV28 combines with J gene TRBJ2-7; D uncertain. V lost 4 bases, J lost 0 bases, and 19 bases lay in between. The CDR3 loop spans 17 amino acids. Looked up from germline, CDR1 is MDHEN and CDR2 is SYDVKM. The CDR3 coding sequence is TGTGCCAGCAGTTCCCCGACATTAAAATCACGCTCCTACGAGCAGTACTTC. This encodes CASSSPTLKSRSYEQYF.